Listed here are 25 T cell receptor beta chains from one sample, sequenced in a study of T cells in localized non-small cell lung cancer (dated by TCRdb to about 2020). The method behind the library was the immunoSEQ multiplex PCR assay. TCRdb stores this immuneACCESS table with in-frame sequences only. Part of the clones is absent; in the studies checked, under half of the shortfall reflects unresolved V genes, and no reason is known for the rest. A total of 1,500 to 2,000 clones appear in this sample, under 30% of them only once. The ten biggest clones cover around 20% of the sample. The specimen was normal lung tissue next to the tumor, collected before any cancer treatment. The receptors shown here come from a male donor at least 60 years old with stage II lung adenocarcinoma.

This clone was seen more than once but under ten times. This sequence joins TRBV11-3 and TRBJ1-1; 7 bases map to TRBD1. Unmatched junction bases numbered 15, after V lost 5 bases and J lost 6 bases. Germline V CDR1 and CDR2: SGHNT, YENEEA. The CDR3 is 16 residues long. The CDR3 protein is CASSEYPPRGVAEAFF. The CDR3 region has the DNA TGTGCCAGCAGCGAATACCCCCCCAGGGGGGTCGCTGAAGCTTTCTTT.

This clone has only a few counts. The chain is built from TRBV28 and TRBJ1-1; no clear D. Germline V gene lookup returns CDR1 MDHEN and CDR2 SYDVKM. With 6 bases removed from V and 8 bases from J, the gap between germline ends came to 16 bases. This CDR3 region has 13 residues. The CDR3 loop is CASRITIQGEAFF. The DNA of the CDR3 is TGTGCCAGCAGAATAACGATCCAAGGAGAAGCTTTCTTT.

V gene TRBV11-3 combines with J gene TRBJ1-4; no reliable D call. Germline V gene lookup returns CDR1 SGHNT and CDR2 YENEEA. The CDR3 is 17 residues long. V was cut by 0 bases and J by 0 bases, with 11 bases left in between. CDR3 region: CASSLDLPPSTNEKLFF. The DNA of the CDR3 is TGTGCCAGCAGCTTAGATCTCCCCCCCTCAACTAATGAAAAACTGTTTTTT.

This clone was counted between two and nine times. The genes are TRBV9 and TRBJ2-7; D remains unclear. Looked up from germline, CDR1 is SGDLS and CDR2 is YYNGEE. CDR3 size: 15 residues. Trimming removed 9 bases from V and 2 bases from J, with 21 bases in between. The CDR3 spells CATFFAPAPPYEQYF. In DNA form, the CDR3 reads TGTGCCACATTCTTTGCCCCAGCCCCACCCTACGAGCAGTACTTC.

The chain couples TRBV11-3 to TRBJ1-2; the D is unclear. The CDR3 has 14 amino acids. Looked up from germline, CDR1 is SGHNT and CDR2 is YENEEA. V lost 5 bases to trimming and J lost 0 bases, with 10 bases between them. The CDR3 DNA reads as TGTGCCAGCAGCCCGAGCGATTCTAACTATGGCTACACCTTC. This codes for CASSPSDSNYGYTF.

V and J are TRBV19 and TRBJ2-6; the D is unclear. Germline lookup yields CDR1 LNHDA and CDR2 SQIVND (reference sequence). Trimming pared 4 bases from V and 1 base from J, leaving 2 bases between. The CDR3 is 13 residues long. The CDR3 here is CASSKSGANVLTF. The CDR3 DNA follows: TGTGCCAGTAGTAAATCTGGGGCCAACGTCCTGACTTTC.

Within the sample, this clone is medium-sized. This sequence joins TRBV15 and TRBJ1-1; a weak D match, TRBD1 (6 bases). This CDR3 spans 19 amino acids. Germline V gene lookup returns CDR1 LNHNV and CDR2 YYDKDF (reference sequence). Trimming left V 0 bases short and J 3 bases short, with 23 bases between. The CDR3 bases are TGTGCCACCAGCAGAGATAAAAGGTGGGTCTTGGGACACTACACTGAAGCTTTCTTT. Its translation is CATSRDKRWVLGHYTEAFF.

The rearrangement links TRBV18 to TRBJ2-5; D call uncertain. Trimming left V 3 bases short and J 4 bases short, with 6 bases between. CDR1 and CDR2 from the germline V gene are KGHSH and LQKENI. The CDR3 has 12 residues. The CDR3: CASSPGLETQYF. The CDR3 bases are TGTGCCAGCTCACCCGGATTAGAGACCCAGTACTTC.

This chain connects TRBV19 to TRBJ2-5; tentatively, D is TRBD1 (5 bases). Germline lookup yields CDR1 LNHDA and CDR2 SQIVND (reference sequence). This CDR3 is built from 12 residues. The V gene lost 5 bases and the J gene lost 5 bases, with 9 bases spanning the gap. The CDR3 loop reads CASSSGLETQYF. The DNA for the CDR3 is TGTGCCAGTAGTTCAGGGTTGGAGACCCAGTACTTC.

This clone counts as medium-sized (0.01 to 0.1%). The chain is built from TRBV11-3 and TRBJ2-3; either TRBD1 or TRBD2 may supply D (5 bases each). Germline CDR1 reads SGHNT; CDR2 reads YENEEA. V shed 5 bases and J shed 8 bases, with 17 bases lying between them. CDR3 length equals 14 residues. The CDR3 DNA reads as TGTGCCAGCAGCCTCTGGGTGGGGGACCCTACGCAGTATTTT. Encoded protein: CASSLWVGDPTQYF.

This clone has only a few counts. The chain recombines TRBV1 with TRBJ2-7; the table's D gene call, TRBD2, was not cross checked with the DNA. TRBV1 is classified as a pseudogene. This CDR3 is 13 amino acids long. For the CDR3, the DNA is TGCGCCAGCAGCCACCGACTAGCCAACGAGCAGTACTTC. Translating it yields CASSHRLANEQYF.

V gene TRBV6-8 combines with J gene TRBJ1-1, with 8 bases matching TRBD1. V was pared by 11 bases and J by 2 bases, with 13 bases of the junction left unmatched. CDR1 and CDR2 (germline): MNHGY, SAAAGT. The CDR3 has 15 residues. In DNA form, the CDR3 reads TGTGCCGGACGAAGGACGGGGACAGGTAACACTGAAGCTTTCTTT. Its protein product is CAGRRTGTGNTEAFF.

CDR3 nucleotide sequence: TGTGCCATCAGTGAGGAGGGGCTCTCCTACGAGCAGTACTTC. It yields the protein CAISEEGLSYEQYF. V and J are TRBV10-3 and TRBJ2-7; D could derive from TRBD1 or TRBD2 (5 bases each). The germline V gene has CDR1 ENHRY and CDR2 SYGVKD. The CDR3 runs to 14 residues. The V and J ends lost 2 bases and 0 bases respectively, with 8 bases between them.

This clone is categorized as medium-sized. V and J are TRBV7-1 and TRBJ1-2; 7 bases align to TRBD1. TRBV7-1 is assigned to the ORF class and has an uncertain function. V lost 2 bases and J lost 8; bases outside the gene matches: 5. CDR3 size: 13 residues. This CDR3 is CASSSKTGYGYTF. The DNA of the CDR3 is TGTGCCAGCAGCTCAAAGACAGGGTACGGCTACACCTTC.

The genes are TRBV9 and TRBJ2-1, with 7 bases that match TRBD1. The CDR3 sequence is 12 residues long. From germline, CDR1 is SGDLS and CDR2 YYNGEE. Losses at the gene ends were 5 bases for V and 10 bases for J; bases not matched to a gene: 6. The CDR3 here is CASSYPGGEQFF. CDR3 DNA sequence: TGTGCCAGCAGTTATCCAGGGGGAGAGCAGTTCTTC.

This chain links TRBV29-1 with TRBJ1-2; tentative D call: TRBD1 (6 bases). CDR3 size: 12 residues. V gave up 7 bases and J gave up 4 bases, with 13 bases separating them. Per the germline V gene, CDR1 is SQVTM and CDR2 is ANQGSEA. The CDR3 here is CSAWDIGYGYTF. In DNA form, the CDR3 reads TGCAGCGCTTGGGACATCGGCTATGGCTACACCTTC.

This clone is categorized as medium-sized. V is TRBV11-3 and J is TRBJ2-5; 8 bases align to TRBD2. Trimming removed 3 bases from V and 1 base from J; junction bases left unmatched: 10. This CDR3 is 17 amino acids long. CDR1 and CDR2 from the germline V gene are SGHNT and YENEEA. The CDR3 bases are TGTGCCAGCAGCTTGATCGGGGGGGGCCGGGCCCAAGAGACCCAGTACTTC. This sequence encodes CASSLIGGGRAQETQYF.

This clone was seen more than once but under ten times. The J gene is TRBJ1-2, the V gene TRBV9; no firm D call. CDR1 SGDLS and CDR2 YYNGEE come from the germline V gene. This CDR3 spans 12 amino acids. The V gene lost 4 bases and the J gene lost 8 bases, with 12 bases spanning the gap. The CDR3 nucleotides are TGTGCCAGCAGCTTAGCCGGGCTAGGCTACACCTTC. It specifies CASSLAGLGYTF.

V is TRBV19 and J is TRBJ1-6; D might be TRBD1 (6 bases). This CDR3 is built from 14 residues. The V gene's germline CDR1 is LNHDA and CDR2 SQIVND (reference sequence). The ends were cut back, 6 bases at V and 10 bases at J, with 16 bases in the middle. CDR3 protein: CASSPGVLHSPLHF. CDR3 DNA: TGTGCCAGTAGCCCAGGGGTTTTGCACTCACCCCTCCACTTT.

This chain's CDR3 is CASSIERDTEAFF. The CDR3 nucleotides are TGTGCCAGTAGTATAGAAAGGGATACTGAAGCTTTCTTT. The rearrangement uses TRBV19 and TRBJ1-1; D is ambiguous. Trimming removed 0 bases from V and 5 bases from J, with 7 bases in between. There are 13 residues in the CDR3. CDR1 LNHDA and CDR2 SQIVND come from the germline V gene (reference sequence). Based on the CDR3 plus reference TRBV19 and TRBJ1-1, the full variable domain is DGGITQSPKYLFRKEGQNVTLSCEQNLNHDAMYWYRQDPGQGLRLIYYSQIVNDFQKGDIAEGYSVSREKKESFPLTVTSAQKNPTAFYLCASSIERDTEAFFGQGTRLTVV.

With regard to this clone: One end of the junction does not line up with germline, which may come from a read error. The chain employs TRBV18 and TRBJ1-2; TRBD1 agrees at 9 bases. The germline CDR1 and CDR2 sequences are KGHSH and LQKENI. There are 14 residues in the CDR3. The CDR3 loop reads CASSPSGQGNLLPF. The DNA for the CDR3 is TGTGCCAGCTCACCTAGCGGACAGGGGAATTTGCTCCCCTTC.

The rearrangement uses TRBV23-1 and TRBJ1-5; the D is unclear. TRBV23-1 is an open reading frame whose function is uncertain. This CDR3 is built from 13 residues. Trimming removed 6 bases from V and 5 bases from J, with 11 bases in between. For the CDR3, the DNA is TGCGCCAGCAGCCAAGATTTAGATCAGCCCCAGCATTTT. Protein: CASSQDLDQPQHF.

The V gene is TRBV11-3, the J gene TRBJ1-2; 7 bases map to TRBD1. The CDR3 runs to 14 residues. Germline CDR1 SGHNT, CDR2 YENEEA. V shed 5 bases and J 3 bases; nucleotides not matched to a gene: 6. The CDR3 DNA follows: TGTGCCAGCAGCCAGCCGACAGGGTACTATGGCTACACCTTC. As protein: CASSQPTGYYGYTF.

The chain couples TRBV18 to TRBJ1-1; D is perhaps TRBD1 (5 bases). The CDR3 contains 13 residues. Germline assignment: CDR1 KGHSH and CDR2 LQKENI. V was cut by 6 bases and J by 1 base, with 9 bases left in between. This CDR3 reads CASSLQGNTEAFF. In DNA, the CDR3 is TGTGCCAGCTCCCTCCAGGGGAACACTGAAGCTTTCTTT.

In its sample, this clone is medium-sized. CDR3: CASSRGQGYNSPLHF. Written as DNA, the CDR3 is TGTGCCAGCAGCCGCGGACAGGGGTATAATTCACCCCTCCACTTT. The genes are TRBV11-3 and TRBJ1-6, with 9 bases lining up with TRBD1. Germline-derived CDR1 and CDR2 are SGHNT and YENEEA. The CDR3 is 15 residues long. The junction had 3 bases not matched to a gene; V was cut back by 5 bases and J by 4 bases.